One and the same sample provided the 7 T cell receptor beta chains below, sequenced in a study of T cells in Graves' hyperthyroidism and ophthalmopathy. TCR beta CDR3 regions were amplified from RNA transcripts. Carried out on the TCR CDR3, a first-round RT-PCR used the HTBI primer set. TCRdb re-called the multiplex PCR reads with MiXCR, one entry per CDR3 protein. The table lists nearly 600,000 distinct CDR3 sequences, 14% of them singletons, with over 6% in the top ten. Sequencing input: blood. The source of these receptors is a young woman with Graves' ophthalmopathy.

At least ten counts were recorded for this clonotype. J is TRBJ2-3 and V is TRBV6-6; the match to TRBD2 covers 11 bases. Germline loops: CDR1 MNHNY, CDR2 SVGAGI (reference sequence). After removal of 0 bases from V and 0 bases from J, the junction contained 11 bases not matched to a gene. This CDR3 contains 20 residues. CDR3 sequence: CASSYSKFSGTSGSTDTQYF. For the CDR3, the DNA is TGTGCCAGCAGTTACTCGAAGTTCTCCGGGACTAGCGGAAGCACAGATACGCAGTATTTT.

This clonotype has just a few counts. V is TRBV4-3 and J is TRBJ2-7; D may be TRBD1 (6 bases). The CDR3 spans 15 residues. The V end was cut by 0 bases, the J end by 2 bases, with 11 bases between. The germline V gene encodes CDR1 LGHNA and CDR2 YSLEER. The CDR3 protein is CASSQDLGQTYEQYF. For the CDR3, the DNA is TGCGCCAGCAGCCAAGATCTCGGACAGACCTACGAGCAGTACTTC.

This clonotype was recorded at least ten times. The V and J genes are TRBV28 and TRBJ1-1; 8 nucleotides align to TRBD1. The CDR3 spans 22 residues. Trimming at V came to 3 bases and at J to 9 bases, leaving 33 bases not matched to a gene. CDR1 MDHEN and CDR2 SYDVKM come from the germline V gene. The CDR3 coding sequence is TGTGCCAGCAGTTTTCCCTTTCCGGGGACAGGCCCTTCGGGGGTTGTCGCGTACAAAGCTTTCTTT. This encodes CASSFPFPGTGPSGVVAYKAFF.

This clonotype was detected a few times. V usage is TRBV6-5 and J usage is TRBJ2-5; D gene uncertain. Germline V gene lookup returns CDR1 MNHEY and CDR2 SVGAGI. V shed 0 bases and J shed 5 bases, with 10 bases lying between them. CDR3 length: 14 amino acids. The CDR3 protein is CASSYSSPLETQYF. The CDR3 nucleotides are TGTGCCAGCAGTTACTCGTCCCCACTGGAGACCCAGTACTTC.

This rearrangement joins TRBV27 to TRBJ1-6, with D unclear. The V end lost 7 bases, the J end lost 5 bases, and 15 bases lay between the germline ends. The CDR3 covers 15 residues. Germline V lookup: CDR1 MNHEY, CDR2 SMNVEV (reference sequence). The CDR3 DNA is TGTGCCAGCACATCTTGGCCCATCAATAATTCACCCCTCCACTTT. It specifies CASTSWPINNSPLHF.

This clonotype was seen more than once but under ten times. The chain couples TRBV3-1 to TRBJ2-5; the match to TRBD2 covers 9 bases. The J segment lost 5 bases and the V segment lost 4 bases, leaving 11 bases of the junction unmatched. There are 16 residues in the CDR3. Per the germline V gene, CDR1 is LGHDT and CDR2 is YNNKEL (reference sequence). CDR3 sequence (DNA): TGTGCCAGCAGCCTTCGTGGGGCGGGAGGGGACGAGACCCAGTACTTC. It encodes CASSLRGAGGDETQYF.

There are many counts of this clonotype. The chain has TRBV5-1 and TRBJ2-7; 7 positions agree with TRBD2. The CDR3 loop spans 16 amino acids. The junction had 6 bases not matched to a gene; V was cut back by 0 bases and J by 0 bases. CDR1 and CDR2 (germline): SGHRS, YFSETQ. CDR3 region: CASSLGPSGSSYEQYF. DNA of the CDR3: TGCGCCAGCAGCTTGGGCCCTAGCGGCAGCTCCTACGAGCAGTACTTC.